This is a list of T cell receptor beta chains from one sample in a study of identical twins. MiXCR was run by TCRdb on the 5' RACE reads, yielding one entry per CDR3 protein. This table has 1.5 million or so distinct CDR3 sequences, about 31% appearing once. Sequenced material: cord blood. All receptors come from a newborn girl in good health. CDR3s include the opening cysteine and the closing phenylalanine or tryptophan. The D gene is left open where the match is weak. Clone size, where shown, is once, few, many, or a class for clones that have expanded.

V: TRBV9; J: TRBJ1-2; length: 15; D: .; size: .; CDR3: CASSPRQYPNYGYTF; DNA: TGTGCCAGCAGCCCGCGACAGTACCCAAACTATGGCTACACCTTC
V: TRBV4-1; J: TRBJ2-1; length: 20; D: TRBD2; size: few; CDR3: CASSQEAGVRWGSSYNGQFF; DNA: TGCGCCAGCAGCCAAGAAGCGGGAGTTCGGTGGGGGAGCTCCTACAATGGGCAGTTCTTC
V: TRBV24-1; J: TRBJ1-5; length: 12; D: .; size: .; CDR3: CATSDFTGPQHF; DNA: TGTGCCACCAGTGATTTCACGGGGCCCCAGCATTTT
V: TRBV12-3/TRBV12-4; J: TRBJ2-2; length: 13; D: .; size: .; CDR3: CASKYSDTGELFF; DNA: TGTGCCAGCAAATATAGCGACACCGGGGAGCTGTTTTTT
V: TRBV5-1; J: TRBJ1-5; length: 15; D: .; size: few; CDR3: CASSWDTNSNQPQHF; DNA: TGCGCCAGCAGCTGGGACACAAATAGCAATCAGCCCCAGCATTTT
V: TRBV25-1; J: TRBJ2-1; length: 16; D: TRBD2; size: .; CDR3: CASSETSGSSYSEQFF; DNA: TGTGCCAGCAGCGAGACTAGCGGGAGCTCCTACAGTGAGCAGTTCTTC
V: TRBV6-6; J: TRBJ2-7; length: 15; D: TRBD1; size: .; CDR3: CASRTYRGPYNEQYF; DNA: TGTGCCAGCAGAACTTACAGGGGTCCTTACAATGAGCAGTACTTC
V: TRBV3-1; J: TRBJ1-5; length: 17; D: .; size: .; CDR3: CASSQDLVGASNQPQHF; DNA: TGTGCCAGCAGCCAAGATCTTGTGGGGGCAAGCAATCAGCCCCAGCATTTT
V: TRBV2; J: TRBJ2-5; length: 14; D: .; size: few; CDR3: CASRQARGQETQYF; DNA: TGTGCCAGCAGGCAAGCTAGGGGTCAAGAGACCCAGTACTTC
V: TRBV7-9; J: TRBJ1-1; length: 13; D: .; size: .; CDR3: CASSSNANTEAFF; DNA: TGTGCCAGCAGCTCCAACGCGAACACTGAAGCTTTCTTT
V: TRBV7-8; J: TRBJ2-5; length: 14; D: .; size: .; CDR3: CASSLAGTRGEQYF; DNA: TGTGCCAGCAGCTTAGCGGGAACTAGAGGTGAGCAGTACTTC
V: TRBV10-3; J: TRBJ2-5; length: 16; D: .; size: .; CDR3: CAISESEGSPRYEQYF; DNA: TGTGCCATCAGTGAGTCGGAAGGCTCCCCCCGCTATGAGCAGTACTTC
V: TRBV11-2; J: TRBJ2-3; length: 15; D: .; size: few; CDR3: CASSFLGERTDTQYF; DNA: TGTGCCAGCAGCTTTCTTGGCGAACGCACAGATACGCAGTATTTT
V: TRBV5-1; J: TRBJ2-7; length: 20; D: TRBD2; size: .; CDR3: CASSLAPAGLLAADYNEQYF; DNA: TGCGCCAGCAGCTTGGCCCCTGCGGGGCTTCTAGCGGCAGACTACAATGAGCAGTACTTC
V: TRBV10-3; J: TRBJ2-1; length: 13; D: .; size: many; CDR3: CAISESILIEQFF; DNA: TGTGCCATCAGTGAGTCGATTCTTATTGAGCAGTTCTTC
V: TRBV20-1; J: TRBJ2-7; length: 13; D: .; size: .; CDR3: CSAPRDESYEQYF; DNA: TGCAGTGCTCCCCGGGACGAATCCTACGAGCAGTACTTC
V: TRBV20-1; J: TRBJ1-6; length: 13; D: TRBD1; size: few; CDR3: CSASRDRNSPLHF; DNA: TGCAGTGCGAGCCGGGACAGGAATTCACCCCTCCACTTT
V: TRBV20-1; J: TRBJ1-2; length: 13; D: .; size: .; CDR3: CSASGTEHYGYTF; DNA: TGCAGTGCTTCAGGGACCGAGCACTATGGCTACACCTTC
V: TRBV20-1; J: TRBJ2-3; length: 14; D: .; size: few; CDR3: CSALSRHGTDTQYF; DNA: TGCAGTGCGCTTTCCCGGCACGGCACAGATACGCAGTATTTT
V: TRBV5-6; J: TRBJ1-2; length: 13; D: TRBD1; size: .; CDR3: CASSPDRVNGYTF; DNA: TGTGCCAGCAGCCCCGACAGGGTCAATGGCTACACCTTC
V: TRBV20-1; J: TRBJ2-3; length: 16; D: TRBD2; size: few; CDR3: CSARHSSGRAPDTQYF; DNA: TGCAGTGCTAGGCACTCTAGCGGGAGGGCTCCAGATACGCAGTATTTT
V: TRBV3-1; J: TRBJ1-4; length: 13; D: .; size: few; CDR3: CASSRDAGEKLFF; DNA: TGTGCCAGCAGCCGGGACGCCGGGGAAAAACTGTTTTTT
V: TRBV4-1; J: TRBJ2-3; length: 15; D: TRBD1; size: .; CDR3: CASSQDGDRLDTQYF; DNA: TGCGCCAGCAGCCAAGACGGGGACAGGTTAGATACGCAGTATTTT
V: TRBV20-1; J: TRBJ2-1; length: 14; D: TRBD2; size: few; CDR3: CSARRGLAGYEQFF; DNA: TGCAGTGCTAGAAGAGGACTAGCGGGCTACGAGCAGTTCTTC
V: TRBV6-6; J: TRBJ2-7; length: 16; D: TRBD1; size: once; CDR3: CASNPMGRLGGFEQYF; DNA: TGTGCCAGCAACCCGATGGGCAGGCTAGGGGGCTTCGAGCAGTACTTC
V: TRBV20-1; J: TRBJ1-2; length: 14; D: .; size: few; CDR3: CSARGGAENYGYTF; DNA: TGCAGTGCTAGGGGGGGGGCAGAGAACTATGGCTACACCTTC
V: TRBV7-2; J: TRBJ2-7; length: 15; D: .; size: .; CDR3: CASSSRGSGAYEQYF; DNA: TGTGCCAGCAGCTCCCGGGGAAGCGGTGCCTACGAGCAGTACTTC
V: TRBV10-3; J: TRBJ1-1; length: 13; D: .; size: .; CDR3: CAISDRPDTEAFF; DNA: TGTGCCATCAGTGACAGGCCGGACACTGAAGCTTTCTTT
V: TRBV3-1; J: TRBJ2-1; length: 15; D: .; size: many; CDR3: CASSQSQSSYNEQFF; DNA: TGTGCCAGCAGCCAAAGCCAGTCCTCCTACAATGAGCAGTTCTTC
V: TRBV5-1; J: TRBJ2-7; length: 12; D: .; size: many; CDR3: CASGLSSYEQYF; DNA: TGCGCCAGCGGACTTAGCTCCTACGAGCAGTACTTC
V: TRBV9; J: TRBJ1-1; length: 14; D: .; size: .; CDR3: CASSAGALNTEAFF; DNA: TGTGCCAGCAGCGCAGGGGCACTGAACACTGAAGCTTTCTTT
V: TRBV5-1; J: TRBJ2-1; length: 13; D: .; size: .; CDR3: CASSFRLGETQFF; DNA: TGCGCCAGCAGCTTTCGACTAGGAGAGACCCAGTTCTTC
V: TRBV9; J: TRBJ1-1; length: 17; D: .; size: few; CDR3: CASSVSSRSFMNTEAFF; DNA: TGTGCCAGCAGCGTAAGCAGCCGCTCATTTATGAACACTGAAGCTTTCTTT
V: TRBV6-1; J: TRBJ2-4; length: 14; D: .; size: .; CDR3: CASSDGGLKNIQYF; DNA: TGTGCCAGCAGTGACGGAGGGCTCAAAAACATTCAGTACTTC
V: TRBV4-2; J: TRBJ2-5; length: 15; D: .; size: few; CDR3: CASSQDQGVRETQYF; DNA: TGTGCCAGCAGCCAAGATCAAGGGGTCAGGGAGACCCAGTACTTC
V: TRBV10-2; J: TRBJ2-7; length: 14; D: .; size: .; CDR3: CASSGDLPSYEQYF; DNA: TGCGCCAGCAGCGGAGACCTCCCTTCCTACGAGCAGTACTTC
V: TRBV16; J: TRBJ2-1; length: 17; D: .; size: few; CDR3: CASSQSILTDLNNEQFF; DNA: TGTGCCAGCAGCCAATCGATCCTAACAGACCTCAACAATGAGCAGTTCTTC
V: TRBV10-3; J: TRBJ2-7; length: 15; D: TRBD2; size: few; CDR3: CAISGGGLSSYEQYF; DNA: TGTGCCATCAGTGGCGGGGGGCTGAGCTCCTACGAGCAGTACTTC
V: TRBV20-1; J: TRBJ2-7; length: 14; D: .; size: .; CDR3: CSAHLSISSYEQYF; DNA: TGCAGTGCTCACCTATCAATAAGCTCCTACGAGCAGTACTTC
V: TRBV24-1; J: TRBJ1-2; length: 13; D: .; size: few; CDR3: CATSDLRGHGYTF; DNA: TGTGCCACCAGTGATTTGAGAGGTCATGGCTACACCTTC
V: TRBV20-1; J: TRBJ1-4; length: 11; D: .; size: .; CDR3: CSSRADEKLFF; DNA: TGCAGTTCTAGAGCAGATGAAAAACTGTTTTTT
V: TRBV7-2; J: TRBJ1-2; length: 13; D: .; size: once; CDR3: CASSSRRGNGYTF; DNA: TGCGCCAGCAGCTCTAGGCGAGGGAATGGCTACACCTTC
V: TRBV3-1; J: TRBJ1-1; length: 14; D: .; size: .; CDR3: CASSQFQGGAEAFF; DNA: TGTGCCAGCAGCCAATTCCAGGGTGGCGCTGAAGCTTTCTTT
V: TRBV24-1; J: TRBJ2-3; length: 12; D: .; size: .; CDR3: CATSVPAGPQYF; DNA: TGTGCCACCAGTGTCCCGGCTGGCCCGCAGTATTTT
V: TRBV9; J: TRBJ2-6; length: 17; D: .; size: few; CDR3: CASSVVGGGSGANVLTF; DNA: TGTGCCAGCAGCGTAGTGGGAGGGGGCTCTGGGGCCAACGTCCTGACTTTC
V: TRBV19; J: TRBJ1-2; length: 15; D: .; size: .; CDR3: CASSGDRLANYGYTF; DNA: TGTGCCAGTAGTGGAGACAGGCTCGCTAACTATGGCTACACCTTC
V: TRBV29-1; J: TRBJ1-4; length: 11; D: .; size: many; CDR3: CSVGYNEKLFF; DNA: TGCAGCGTTGGGTATAATGAAAAACTGTTTTTT
V: TRBV14; J: TRBJ1-5; length: 15; D: .; size: once; CDR3: CASSQGGDGNQPQHF; DNA: TGTGCCAGCAGCCAAGGTGGCGATGGCAATCAGCCCCAGCATTTT
V: TRBV11-2; J: TRBJ2-5; length: 21; D: TRBD2; size: .; CDR3: CASSLEGGLAGSLFHQETQYF; DNA: TGTGCCAGCAGCTTAGAGGGGGGACTAGCGGGGAGCCTCTTCCACCAAGAGACCCAGTACTTC
V: TRBV20-1; J: TRBJ2-7; length: 15; D: .; size: few; CDR3: CSARDRPLLTYEQYF; DNA: TGCAGTGCTAGAGATAGGCCACTCCTTACCTACGAGCAGTACTTC